Each of the 21 T cell receptor beta chains below was sequenced from the same sample in a study of blood T cells in healthy people across ages. Using a J-beta primer mix together with a sample-barcoded 5' primer, a second PCR was run for roughly 6 to 11 cycles. TCRdb ran MiXCR on the 5' RACE reads and lists one entry per CDR3 protein. The sample lists around 1,500,000 distinct CDR3 sequences; approximately 42% were seen once. Sequencing input: blood. These receptors were taken from a woman aged 18-29 years in good health.

The sample holds one count of this clonotype. A read error may account for a junction end that differs from germline. The chain recombines TRBV3-1 with TRBJ2-1; D is undetermined. The CDR3 is made up of 13 amino acids. Germline V gene data show CDR1 as LGHDT and CDR2 as YNNKEL (reference sequence). CDR3 amino acids: CTSSQGSYNEQFF. In DNA form, the CDR3 reads TGTACCAGCAGCCAAGGCTCCTACAATGAGCAGTTCTTC.

This clonotype was picked up a small number of times. The chain couples TRBV15 to TRBJ1-2; tentative D call: TRBD1 (5 bases). Looked up from germline, CDR1 is LNHNV and CDR2 is YYDKDF (reference sequence). V lost 5 bases, J lost 8 bases, and 21 bases lay in between. This CDR3 is 15 amino acids long. This CDR3 is CATSSHPTGLEGYTF. In DNA form, the CDR3 reads TGTGCCACCAGCTCCCATCCCACAGGCCTGGAGGGCTACACCTTC.

The rearrangement uses TRBV12-3 or TRBV12-4 and TRBJ1-2; D is unresolved. This CDR3 has 13 amino acids. Trimming took off 1 base at V and 8 bases at J, with 11 bases between the two ends. CDR3 in DNA: TGTGCCAGCAGTTTAGGGAGGATGGGGGGCTACACCTTC. This codes for CASSLGRMGGYTF.

V usage is TRBV29-1 and J usage is TRBJ1-2; tentative D call: TRBD1 (6 bases). Germline CDR1 SQVTM, CDR2 ANQGSEA. The CDR3 length is 14 residues. V dropped 3 bases and J dropped 7 bases, with 18 bases sitting between them. This CDR3 reads CSVDAAGAMGGYTF. The CDR3 DNA sequence: TGCAGCGTTGACGCCGCGGGGGCCATGGGTGGCTACACCTTC.

The rearrangement links TRBV6-4 to TRBJ1-5; 9 bases are shared with TRBD1. The CDR3 is made up of 18 amino acids. Germline CDR1 is MRHNA and CDR2 is SNTAGT. With 5 bases clipped from V and 0 bases from J, the junction kept 11 bases outside the gene matches. The CDR3 protein is CASSSRDRVVFSNQPQHF. CDR3 nucleotide sequence: TGTGCCAGCAGTAGCCGGGACAGGGTGGTGTTTAGCAATCAGCCCCAGCATTTT.

This clonotype was observed a few times. The rearrangement joins TRBV20-1 to TRBJ2-7; 9 bases align to TRBD2. This CDR3 has 15 amino acids. V lost 0 bases and J lost 2; bases outside the gene matches: 5. CDR1 is DFQATT, CDR2 SNEGSKA, per germline (reference sequence). CDR3 sequence reads: CSARDSQRGAYEQYF. The CDR3, as DNA: TGCAGTGCTAGAGATTCCCAGCGGGGGGCCTACGAGCAGTACTTC.

The V call is TRBV29-1, the J call TRBJ2-3; 8 nucleotides line up with TRBD2. Trimming cost V 6 bases and J 1 base; bases outside gene matches: 6. Germline CDR1 is SQVTM and CDR2 is ANQGSEA. CDR3 length: 14 residues. CDR3 loop: CSVRGVVGTDTQYF. The DNA for the CDR3 is TGCAGCGTGCGGGGGGTGGTAGGCACAGATACGCAGTATTTT.

The chain is built from TRBV5-6 and TRBJ2-2; D perhaps matches TRBD1 (6 bases). The CDR3 covers 16 residues. Trimming shortened V by 1 base and J by 2 bases, and 12 bases separated the two germline ends. CDR1 and CDR2 from the germline V gene are SGHDT and YYEEEE. CDR3 region: CASSLYPGTNTGELFF. CDR3 DNA: TGTGCCAGCAGCTTGTATCCAGGGACAAACACCGGGGAGCTGTTTTTT.

The chain employs TRBV27 and TRBJ2-6; possibly TRBD2 for D (7 bases). V shed 5 bases and J shed 4 bases, with 12 bases lying between them. The V gene's germline CDR1 is MNHEY and CDR2 SMNVEV (reference sequence). The length of the CDR3 is 15 residues. The CDR3 region is CASSTRGTGANVLTF. In DNA, the CDR3 is TGTGCCAGCAGTACGCGGGGGACAGGGGCCAACGTCCTGACTTTC.

This clonotype was counted between two and nine times. The rearrangement uses TRBV5-1 and TRBJ1-5; D remains unclear. Germline V CDR1 and CDR2: SGHRS, YFSETQ. Trimming took 0 bases from V and 10 from J, leaving 20 bases between them. This CDR3 spans 16 amino acids. CDR3 in amino acids: CASSLGVDFPFSPQHF. CDR3 nucleotide sequence: TGCGCCAGCAGCTTGGGTGTGGACTTCCCTTTCTCTCCCCAGCATTTT.

This sequence joins TRBV12-3 or TRBV12-4 and TRBJ2-1; 8 nucleotides agree with TRBD1. The CDR3 consists of 16 residues. With V trimmed by 1 base and J by 3 bases, 5 bases remained unmatched. The CDR3 loop reads CASSLDWTGFYNEQFF. CDR3 coding DNA: TGTGCCAGCAGTTTAGATTGGACAGGGTTCTACAATGAGCAGTTCTTC.

This clonotype has just a few counts. CDR3 amino acids: CASSQFPGRRGVNEQYF. In nucleotides, the CDR3 is TGCGCCAGCAGCCAATTCCCGGGACGGCGGGGCGTCAATGAGCAGTACTTC. The chain has TRBV4-1 and TRBJ2-7; TRBD2 is a possible D gene (6 bases). This CDR3 has 17 residues. The germline gives CDR1 MGHRA, CDR2 YSYEKL. V was cut by 2 bases and J by 7 bases, with 24 bases left in between.

Here the CDR3 DNA reads TGTGCCAGCAGCTGGGACCGTGAATGGTATTTT. As protein: CASSWDREWYF. The chain recombines TRBV7-2 with TRBJ2-3, with D perhaps matching TRBD1 or TRBD2 (5 bases each). This CDR3 region has 11 residues. With 4 bases removed from V and 14 bases from J, the gap between germline ends came to 13 bases. CDR1 is SGHTA and CDR2 is FQGNSA in the germline V gene.

V usage is TRBV27 and J usage is TRBJ2-5, with 13 bases aligning to TRBD2. The ends lost 10 bases at V and 11 bases at J; junction bases unmatched: 4. Germline V gene lookup returns CDR1 MNHEY and CDR2 SMNVEV (reference sequence). The length of the CDR3 is 11 residues. The DNA for the CDR3 is TGTGCCACTGGGACTAGCGGGATTCAGTACTTC. Translating it yields CATGTSGIQYF.

This clonotype was seen only a few times. This chain uses TRBV20-1 with TRBJ2-3; 8 bases agree with TRBD2. The CDR3 length is 18 residues. Trimming removed 0 bases from V and 2 bases from J; junction bases left unmatched: 13. Germline V gives CDR1 DFQATT, CDR2 SNEGSKA (reference sequence). The CDR3 here is CSARDSTSASRYTDTQYF. In DNA, the CDR3 is TGCAGTGCTAGAGACTCGACTAGCGCCTCGAGATACACAGATACGCAGTATTTT.

V usage is TRBV6-5 and J usage is TRBJ1-2; tentative D call: TRBD1 (5 bases). Trimming left V 3 bases short and J 2 bases short, with 10 bases between. The CDR3 sequence is 14 residues long. The germline V gene has CDR1 MNHEY and CDR2 SVGAGI. The CDR3 reads CASSYSGANYGYTF. The DNA of the CDR3 is TGTGCCAGCAGTTATTCCGGGGCCAACTATGGCTACACCTTC.

This sequence joins TRBV7-2 and TRBJ1-2; a weak D match, TRBD1 (6 bases). The CDR3 has 13 residues. V was clipped by 7 bases and J by 8 bases, with 17 bases between them. Germline V gives CDR1 SGHTA, CDR2 FQGNSA. CDR3 protein: CASTRGRGGGYTF. In nucleotides, the CDR3 is TGTGCCAGCACTAGGGGGAGGGGGGGCGGCTACACCTTC.

This clonotype was seen just once. V is TRBV11-2 and J is TRBJ2-5; 11 bases fit TRBD2. Germline V gene lookup returns CDR1 SGHAT and CDR2 FQNNGV. This CDR3 comprises 18 residues. V shed 4 bases, J shed 3 bases, and the junction held 13 bases outside the gene matches. CDR3 amino acids: CASSSLREGLADKETQYF. For the CDR3, the DNA is TGTGCCAGCAGCTCCCTAAGGGAGGGACTAGCGGATAAAGAGACCCAGTACTTC.

This clonotype was counted a single time. The chain couples TRBV2 to TRBJ1-4; D gene uncertain. Trimming left V 7 bases short and J 8 bases short, with 8 bases between. Germline V lookup: CDR1 SNHLY, CDR2 FYNNEI. The CDR3 spans 11 residues. CDR3 nucleotides: TGTGCCAGCACGATCTGGGAAAAACTGTTTTTT. As protein: CASTIWEKLFF.

This clonotype showed up many times. The J gene is TRBJ2-3, the V gene TRBV7-2, with D perhaps being TRBD1 or TRBD2 (5 bases each). The length of the CDR3 is 15 residues. Germline assignment: CDR1 SGHTA and CDR2 FQGNSA. The ends were cut back, 3 bases at V and 1 base at J, with 11 bases in the middle. The CDR3 loop is CASSLGRTGTDTQYF. CDR3 nucleotides: TGTGCCAGCAGCTTGGGACGGACTGGCACAGATACGCAGTATTTT. The complete variable domain, with remaining parts taken from reference TRBV7-2 and TRBJ2-3, reads GAGVSQSPSNKVTEKGKDVELRCDPISGHTALYWYRQSLGQGLEFLIYFQGNSAPDKSGLPSDRFSAERTGGSVSTLTIQRTQQEDSAVYLCASSLGRTGTDTQYFGPGTRLTVL.

The chain joins TRBV29-1 to TRBJ2-7; D possibly corresponds to TRBD2 (6 bases). The V and J ends lost 4 bases and 3 bases respectively, with 25 bases between them. In germline, CDR1 is SQVTM, CDR2 ANQGSEA. CDR3 length: 17 residues. This chain's CDR3 is CSVGGSTSKGFGYEQYF. CDR3 bases: TGCAGCGTTGGGGGGTCCACTAGCAAGGGGTTCGGCTACGAGCAGTACTTC.